These 23 T cell receptor beta chains originate from one sample sequenced in a study of post-analysis software for immune sequencing data. Points from the study as a whole: Four or five TRBV segments occurring more often in patients than controls included TRBV5-6, TRBV5-1 and TRBV20-1.

For these TCRs, the target antigens are not known. Every TCR beta cDNA library bore unique molecular identifiers. Each CDR3 protein is one row after TCRdb ran MiXCR on the PCR reads. The sample shows about 540,000 distinct CDR3 sequences, 34% of them seen only once. Sequenced material: blood. Receptors were obtained from a girl aged 2-17 years with multiple sclerosis.

This rearrangement joins TRBV5-1 to TRBJ2-4; D not resolved. The J call is uncertain, as TRBJ2-7 better fits the DNA end. From germline, CDR1 is SGHRS and CDR2 YFSETQ. This CDR3 has 14 amino acids. The chain's CDR3 is CASSQEPTTYEQYF. The CDR3 DNA sequence: TGCGCCAGCAGCCAAGAACCTACTACCTACGAGCAGTACTTC.

This clonotype was observed a handful of times. V and J are TRBV29-1 and TRBJ2-5; 8 bases are shared with TRBD2. CDR3 length equals 13 residues. The germline V gene encodes CDR1 SQVTM and CDR2 ANQGSEA. J was trimmed by 5 bases and V by 5 bases; bases with no gene match: 7. CDR3 residues: CSVWGLVLETQYF. DNA of the CDR3: TGCAGCGTTTGGGGACTAGTATTGGAGACCCAGTACTTC.

V and J are TRBV7-9 and TRBJ2-1; 7 bases match TRBD2. The CDR3 covers 15 residues. Germline assignment: CDR1 SEHNR and CDR2 FQNEAQ (reference sequence). J gave up 3 bases and V 3 bases, and 5 bases lay outside the gene matches. The CDR3 bases are TGTGCCAGCAGCTTTCATGGACTAGACTACAATGAGCAGTTCTTC. Protein sequence: CASSFHGLDYNEQFF.

This clonotype appeared once. The chain couples TRBV6-6 to TRBJ2-3, with TRBD2 matching 9 bases. The CDR3 loop spans 14 amino acids. V lost 11 bases and J lost 2; bases outside the gene matches: 8. Looked up from germline, CDR1 is MNHNY and CDR2 is SVGAGI (reference sequence). CDR3: CAGSAGGITDTQYF. The DNA of the CDR3 is TGTGCCGGTTCGGCGGGGGGGATCACAGATACGCAGTATTTT.

In its sample, this clonotype was seen a few times. This chain joins TRBV10-3 and TRBJ1-5; D remains ambiguous. This CDR3 is 14 amino acids long. Germline lookup yields CDR1 ENHRY and CDR2 SYGVKD. V dropped 6 bases and J dropped 3 bases, with 12 bases sitting between them. CDR3 sequence: CAIRDTNDNQPQHF. In nucleotides, the CDR3 is TGTGCCATCAGGGATACAAACGACAATCAGCCCCAGCATTTT.

Only a few counts were recorded for this clonotype. J is TRBJ1-2 and V is TRBV20-1, with unresolved D. CDR1 and CDR2 (germline): DFQATT, SNEGSKA (reference sequence). This CDR3 has 13 residues. Trimming took off 3 bases at V and 3 bases at J, with 11 bases between the two ends. In DNA form, the CDR3 reads TGCAGTGCTAGTTCCAAGGAGTACTATGGCTACACCTTC. Translating gives CSASSKEYYGYTF.

There are a few counts of this clonotype. The rearrangement links TRBV11-2 to TRBJ2-6; D unresolved. V lost 5 bases and J lost 13, with 21 bases in between. Per germline, CDR1 SGHAT and CDR2 FQNNGV. The CDR3 has 15 residues. The CDR3 DNA follows: TGTGCCAGCAGCCACATAATACCTAGTGACGGGGTCCTGACTTTC. Translated, it gives CASSHIIPSDGVLTF. Full variable domain (remainder filled in from reference TRBV11-2 and TRBJ2-6): EAGVAQSPRYKIIEKRQSVAFWCNPISGHATLYWYQQILGQGPKLLIQFQNNGVVDDSQLPKDRFSAERLKGVDSTLKIQPAKLEDSAVYLCASSHIIPSDGVLTFGAGSRLTVL.

The chain employs TRBV5-1 and TRBJ1-2, with 9 bases identical to TRBD1. Germline lookup yields CDR1 SGHRS and CDR2 YFSETQ. With 6 bases clipped from V and 2 bases from J, the junction kept 5 bases outside the gene matches. This CDR3 spans 14 amino acids. The CDR3 coding sequence is TGCGCCAGCACCCTAGGACAGGGGAACTATGGCTACACCTTC. Its protein is CASTLGQGNYGYTF. Together with reference TRBV5-1 and TRBJ1-2, the CDR3 gives the full variable domain: KAGVTQTPRYLIKTRGQQVTLSCSPISGHRSVSWYQQTPGQGLQFLFEYFSETQRNKGNFPGRFSGRQFSNSRSEMNVSTLELGDSALYLCASTLGQGNYGYTFGSGTRLTVV.

There are a few counts of this clonotype. The chain links TRBV10-3 to TRBJ2-1; perhaps D is TRBD1 or TRBD2 (6 bases each). The germline V gene has CDR1 ENHRY and CDR2 SYGVKD. The V end was cut by 10 bases, the J end by 6 bases, with 13 bases between. This CDR3 is 12 amino acids long. The CDR3, as DNA: TGTGCCACGGGGGCTAGAAGCAATGAGCAGTTCTTC. Translating gives CATGARSNEQFF.

The rearrangement links TRBV20-1 to TRBJ1-1; D ambiguous. Germline CDR1 DFQATT, CDR2 SNEGSKA (reference sequence). The V gene lost 0 bases and the J gene lost 4 bases, with 9 bases spanning the gap. The CDR3 spans 13 residues. The CDR3 loop reads CSARETGGTEAFF. DNA for the CDR3: TGCAGTGCTAGAGAGACGGGAGGCACTGAAGCTTTCTTT.

The table lists this clonotype with many counts. The J gene is TRBJ2-5, the V gene TRBV6-6; 9 positions match TRBD1. Per germline, CDR1 MNHNY and CDR2 SVGAGI (reference sequence). CDR3 length equals 15 residues. J was trimmed by 5 bases and V by 6 bases; bases with no gene match: 10. The CDR3 loop is CASRTGTGWRETQYF. CDR3 bases: TGTGCCAGCAGGACCGGGACAGGGTGGAGGGAGACCCAGTACTTC.

The chain joins TRBV5-6 to TRBJ2-7, with TRBD1 matching over 9 bases. Germline values: CDR1 SGHDT, CDR2 YYEEEE. The CDR3 has 15 residues. V lost 0 bases to trimming and J lost 3 bases; unmatched junction nucleotides: 4. The DNA for the CDR3 is TGTGCCAGCAGCTTGGACAGGGGGCTTTTCTACGAGCAGTACTTC. This translates into CASSLDRGLFYEQYF.

This clonotype showed up just a few times. V gene TRBV28 combines with J gene TRBJ1-2; D unresolved. V was trimmed by 5 bases and J by 8 bases, leaving 9 bases between them. Germline CDR1 and CDR2: MDHEN and SYDVKM. The CDR3 sequence is 11 residues long. The CDR3 sequence: CASSMTWGYTF. CDR3 in DNA: TGTGCCAGCAGTATGACATGGGGCTACACCTTC.

The V gene is TRBV4-2, the J gene TRBJ1-2, with a possible D match to TRBD1 (5 bases). This CDR3 region has 14 residues. Germline V gives CDR1 LGHNA, CDR2 YNFKEQ. V was clipped by 0 bases and J by 7 bases, with 12 bases between them. CDR3 amino acids: CASSQDRGSGGYTF. The DNA for the CDR3 is TGTGCCAGCAGCCAAGATCGGGGGTCGGGTGGCTACACCTTC.

The chain combines TRBV12-3 or TRBV12-4 with TRBJ1-5; a possible D gene is TRBD1 (6 bases). This CDR3 is 14 amino acids long. The V end lost 1 base, the J end lost 6 bases, and 10 bases lay between the germline ends. CDR3 in amino acids: CASSLVQGGQPQHF. Here the CDR3 DNA reads TGTGCCAGCAGTTTAGTACAGGGTGGTCAGCCCCAGCATTTT.

The table lists this clonotype with a few counts. The chain links TRBV5-5 to TRBJ1-1; 7 bases are shared with TRBD1. Germline lookup yields CDR1 SGHKS and CDR2 YYEKEE (reference sequence). The CDR3 covers 15 residues. V lost 5 bases and J lost 1; bases outside the gene matches: 8. The CDR3 here is CASSGGGARNTEAFF. For the CDR3, the DNA is TGTGCCAGCAGTGGAGGGGGCGCGAGGAACACTGAAGCTTTCTTT.

The table lists this clonotype with a count of one. The rearrangement links TRBV28 to TRBJ1-5; D ambiguous. Germline CDR1 reads MDHEN; CDR2 reads SYDVKM. The CDR3 consists of 12 residues. Trimming left V 6 bases short and J 3 bases short, with 6 bases between. Here the CDR3 reads CASSTLNQPQHF. CDR3 in DNA: TGTGCCAGCAGCACACTCAATCAGCCCCAGCATTTT.

On this clonotype: A read error may produce the germline difference seen at one junction end. The gene calls are TRBV7-9 and TRBJ1-2, with TRBD1 identical over 7 bases. Germline CDR1 reads SEHNR; CDR2 reads FQNEAQ (reference sequence). This CDR3 is built from 15 residues. The CDR3: CSSSLAGQPNYGYTF. The CDR3 DNA reads TGTTCCAGCAGCTTAGCGGGACAGCCTAACTATGGCTACACCTTC. Together with reference TRBV7-9 and TRBJ1-2, the CDR3 gives the full variable domain: DTGVSQNPRHKITKRGQNVTFRCDPISEHNRLYWYRQTLGQGPEFLTYFQNEAQLEKSRLLSDRFSAERPKGSFSTLEIQRTEQGDSAMYLCSSSLAGQPNYGYTFGSGTRLTVV.

The genes are TRBV3-1 and TRBJ1-1, with D tentatively TRBD1 (6 bases). Germline CDR1 is LGHDT and CDR2 is YNNKEL (reference sequence). Trimming removed 0 bases at V and 6 bases at J, with 11 bases between. CDR3 length: 14 amino acids. CDR3 sequence reads: CASSQDQGRPEAFF. Written as DNA, the CDR3 is TGTGCCAGCAGCCAAGATCAGGGGAGACCTGAAGCTTTCTTT. Looking up the rest from reference TRBV3-1 and TRBJ1-1 gives the full variable domain: DTAVSQTPKYLVTQMGNDKSIKCEQNLGHDTMYWYKQDSKKFLKIMFSYNNKELIINETVPNRFSPKSPDKAHLNLHINSLELGDSAVYFCASSQDQGRPEAFFGQGTRLTVV.

This clonotype has more than one count but fewer than ten. The chain carries TRBV7-3 and TRBJ2-1, with D perhaps TRBD2 (5 bases). CDR3 length equals 17 residues. V was shortened by 5 bases and J by 0 bases, with 17 bases between the two germline ends. Germline V CDR1 and CDR2: SGHTA, FQGTGA. The CDR3 nucleotides are TGTGCCAGCAGCCCCCACCCACTAGGTTCCTCCTACAATGAGCAGTTCTTC. It yields the protein CASSPHPLGSSYNEQFF.

The genes are TRBV12-3 or TRBV12-4 and TRBJ2-2; 9 positions match TRBD2. After removal of 10 bases from V and 3 bases from J, the junction contained 9 bases not matched to a gene. This CDR3 contains 15 residues. DNA for the CDR3: TGTGCCACCGACCCGGGACTAGCAGACACCGGGGAGCTGTTTTTT. It is translated as CATDPGLADTGELFF.

This clonotype was detected a few times. The CDR3 sequence: CASSQVTLQETQYF. CDR3 bases: TGCGCCAGCAGCCAAGTGACATTACAAGAGACCCAGTACTTC. This sequence joins TRBV4-1 and TRBJ2-5; D gene uncertain. Trimming shortened V by 1 base and J by 2 bases, and 8 bases separated the two germline ends. CDR1 is MGHRA and CDR2 is YSYEKL in the germline V gene. There are 14 residues in the CDR3.

The sample holds one count of this clonotype. This sequence joins TRBV20-1 and TRBJ2-7; TRBD2 matches at 10 bases. V was clipped by 5 bases and J by 2 bases; unmatched bases: 9. Looked up from germline, CDR1 is DFQATT and CDR2 is SNEGSKA (reference sequence). The CDR3 runs to 15 residues. CDR3 coding DNA: TGCAGTGCTCCTCCCCTAGCGGGGGAACCCTACGAGCAGTACTTC. Its translation is CSAPPLAGEPYEQYF.